This TCR beta chain emerged from a study of blood T cell repertoires in COVID-19. Study-level information: Sample material is recorded as cDNA or gDNA derived from T cells, B-cell-depleted T cells, or PBMCs.

Germline V gives CDR1 LNHDA, CDR2 SQIVND (reference sequence). This CDR3 is 14 amino acids long. Trimming shortened V by 3 bases and J by 1 base, and 9 bases separated the two germline ends. This clone was recorded a few times. Source study methods: Researchers report that nucleated cell counts were estimated from reference gene primer amplification. Using immunoSEQ multiplex PCR, the repertoire was profiled, and TCRdb retains in-frame clones only, with some absent. V and J calls and clone size are those listed in that table; D and trimming were worked out from the DNA. Altogether tens of thousands of clones are present, around three quarters being singletons, with the ten largest covering around 7%.

The receptor was isolated from a man aged 65-85 years with acute or convalescent COVID-19. The sample was peripheral blood. V is TRBV19 and J is TRBJ1-1, with D maybe TRBD1 (6 bases). The CDR3, as DNA: TGTGCCAGTAGTATGGGACACACGAACACTGAAGCTTTCTTT. It is translated as CASSMGHTNTEAFF. Filled out from reference TRBV19 and TRBJ1-1, the complete variable domain reads DGGITQSPKYLFRKEGQNVTLSCEQNLNHDAMYWYRQDPGQGLRLIYYSQIVNDFQKGDIAEGYSVSREKKESFPLTVTSAQKNPTAFYLCASSMGHTNTEAFFGQGTRLTVV.